These 10 T cell receptor beta chains were sequenced from one sample in a study of blood T cell repertoires in COVID-19. The table came from immunoSEQ multiplex PCR; TCRdb's copy has only in-frame clones and leaves some out. The sample has roughly 200,000 clones; over 75% are singletons. Material: peripheral blood. These receptors were obtained from a man between 60 and 75 years old with acute or convalescent COVID-19.

The chain employs TRBV5-6 and TRBJ2-3, with D perhaps TRBD1 (7 bases). CDR1 and CDR2 from the germline V gene are SGHDT and YYEEEE. This CDR3 is 16 amino acids long. Between the trimmed V and J ends, which lost 4 bases and 7 bases, there was a span of 22 bases. The CDR3 reads CASSPGRSGGLNTQYF. CDR3 in DNA: TGTGCCAGCAGCCCTGGCCGGTCAGGGGGGCTGAATACGCAGTATTTT. Full variable domain (outside the CDR3, taken from reference TRBV5-6 and TRBJ2-3): DAGVTQSPTHLIKTRGQQVTLRCSPKSGHDTVSWYQQALGQGPQFIFQYYEEEERQRGNFPDRFSGHQFPNYSSELNVNALLLGDSALYLCASSPGRSGGLNTQYFGPGTRLTVL.

The rearrangement joins TRBV7-3 to TRBJ2-3; no reliable D call. V lost 0 bases to trimming and J lost 3 bases, with 7 bases between them. Germline CDR1 SGHTA, CDR2 FQGTGA. This CDR3 spans 14 amino acids. The CDR3 protein is CASSLTLSTDTQYF. CDR3 bases: TGTGCCAGCAGCTTAACCCTGTCGACAGATACGCAGTATTTT.

In this sample, this clone turned up once. This chain links TRBV13 with TRBJ1-4; 7 bases line up with TRBD1. Per germline, CDR1 PRHDT and CDR2 FYEKMQ (reference sequence). Trimming removed 0 bases from V and 12 bases from J; junction bases left unmatched: 7. CDR3 length: 14 residues. CDR3 sequence: CASSLGGTADELFF. The CDR3 DNA reads TGTGCCAGCAGCTTAGGAGGGACAGCGGACGAACTGTTTTTT. Looking up the rest from reference TRBV13 and TRBJ1-4 gives the full variable domain: AAGVIQSPRHLIKEKRETATLKCYPIPRHDTVYWYQQGPGQDPQFLISFYEKMQSDKGSIPDRFSAQQFSDYHSELNMSSLELGDSALYFCASSLGGTADELFFGSGTQLSVL.

The chain employs TRBV28 and TRBJ1-2, with a possible D match to TRBD1 (6 bases). The germline gives CDR1 MDHEN, CDR2 SYDVKM. Trimming took off 5 bases at V and 8 bases at J, with 12 bases between the two ends. CDR3 size: 12 residues. The CDR3 DNA is TGTGCCAGCAGTACCCAGGGGTCGGGCTACACCTTC. Its protein product is CASSTQGSGYTF.

The chain joins TRBV5-8 to TRBJ2-1; tentatively, D is TRBD1 (6 bases). Germline V gene sequence: CDR1 SGHTS, CDR2 YDEGEE. The CDR3 is made up of 13 amino acids. V lost 4 bases and J 5 bases, leaving 10 bases between the germline ends. The CDR3 loop reads CASSTDSNNEQFF. CDR3 coding DNA: TGTGCCAGCAGCACGGACAGCAACAATGAGCAGTTCTTC.

This clone occurred once. This chain uses TRBV5-1 with TRBJ1-1, with D possibly being TRBD1 (6 bases). The CDR3 is made up of 15 amino acids. Trimming stripped 2 bases from V and 5 bases from J, with 16 bases between. The germline gives CDR1 SGHRS, CDR2 YFSETQ. CDR3 in DNA: TGCGCCAGCAGCTTAGACAGGCCACGAGGGACTGAAGCTTTCTTT. Its protein is CASSLDRPRGTEAFF. Drawing the rest from reference TRBV5-1 and TRBJ1-1, the complete variable domain is KAGVTQTPRYLIKTRGQQVTLSCSPISGHRSVSWYQQTPGQGLQFLFEYFSETQRNKGNFPGRFSGRQFSNSRSEMNVSTLELGDSALYLCASSLDRPRGTEAFFGQGTRLTVV.

The chain has TRBV9 and TRBJ2-4, with a possible D match to TRBD1 (5 bases). Germline loops: CDR1 SGDLS, CDR2 YYNGEE. The CDR3 extends over 15 amino acids. V was shortened by 0 bases and J by 5 bases, with 12 bases between the two germline ends. The chain's CDR3 is CASSVDQTVQNIQYF. The CDR3 coding sequence is TGTGCCAGCAGCGTAGACCAGACAGTCCAAAACATTCAGTACTTC. Combining the CDR3 with reference TRBV9 and TRBJ2-4 gives the whole variable domain DSGVTQTPKHLITATGQRVTLRCSPRSGDLSVYWYQQSLDQGLQFLIQYYNGEERAKGNILERFSAQQFPDLHSELNLSSLELGDSALYFCASSVDQTVQNIQYFGAGTRLSVL.

Only one count was recorded for this clone. V is TRBV9 and J is TRBJ2-2; D gene unclear. V dropped 0 bases and J dropped 3 bases, with 6 bases sitting between them. Germline lookup yields CDR1 SGDLS and CDR2 YYNGEE. The CDR3 loop spans 14 amino acids. CDR3 in amino acids: CASSVVADTGELFF. CDR3 sequence (DNA): TGTGCCAGCAGCGTAGTAGCAGACACCGGGGAGCTGTTTTTT.

J is TRBJ2-1 and V is TRBV28; TRBD1 matches at 8 bases. CDR1 is MDHEN and CDR2 is SYDVKM in the germline V gene. V was pared by 5 bases and J by 1 base, with 4 bases of the junction left unmatched. This CDR3 is 15 amino acids long. In DNA, the CDR3 is TGTGCCAGCAGTACCACAGGGGGTTCCTACAATGAGCAGTTCTTC. It yields the protein CASSTTGGSYNEQFF.

This chain links TRBV3-1 (or the pseudogene TRBV3-2) with TRBJ1-2; TRBD1 aligns across 9 bases. The V segment lost 4 bases and the J segment 6 bases; nucleotides outside the gene matches: 3. There are 13 residues in the CDR3. Germline CDR1 is LGHDT and CDR2 is YNNKEL (reference sequence). CDR3 sequence: CASSRRQGDGYTF. DNA for the CDR3: TGTGCCAGCAGCCGTAGACAGGGGGATGGCTACACCTTC.